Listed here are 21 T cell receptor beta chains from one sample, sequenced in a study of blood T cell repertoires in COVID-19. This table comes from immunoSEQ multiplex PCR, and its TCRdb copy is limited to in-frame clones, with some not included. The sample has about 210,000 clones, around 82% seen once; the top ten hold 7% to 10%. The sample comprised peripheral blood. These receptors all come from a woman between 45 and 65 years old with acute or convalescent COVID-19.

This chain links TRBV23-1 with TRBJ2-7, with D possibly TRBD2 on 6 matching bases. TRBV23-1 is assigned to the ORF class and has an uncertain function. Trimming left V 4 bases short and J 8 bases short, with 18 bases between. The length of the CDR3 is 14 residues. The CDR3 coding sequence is TGCGCCAGCAGTCCGCCCGGGGGAACAAAAAAGCAGTACTTC. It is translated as CASSPPGGTKKQYF.

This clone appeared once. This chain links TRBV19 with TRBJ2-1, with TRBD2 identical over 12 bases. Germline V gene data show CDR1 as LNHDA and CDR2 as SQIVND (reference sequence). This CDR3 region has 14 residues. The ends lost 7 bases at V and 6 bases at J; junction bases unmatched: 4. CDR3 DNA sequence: TGTGCCAGTAAGGTACTAGCGGGAGGCAATGAGCAGTTCTTC. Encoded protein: CASKVLAGGNEQFF.

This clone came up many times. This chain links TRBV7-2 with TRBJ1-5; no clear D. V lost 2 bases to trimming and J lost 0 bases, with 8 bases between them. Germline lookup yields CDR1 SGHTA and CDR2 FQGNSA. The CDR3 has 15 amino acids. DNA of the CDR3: TGTGCCAGCAGCTTATACAGTTATAGCAATCAGCCCCAGCATTTT. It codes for CASSLYSYSNQPQHF.

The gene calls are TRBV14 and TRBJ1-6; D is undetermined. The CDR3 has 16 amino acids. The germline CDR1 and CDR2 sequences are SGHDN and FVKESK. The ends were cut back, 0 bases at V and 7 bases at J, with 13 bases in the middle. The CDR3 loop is CASSQDLAGNNSPLHF. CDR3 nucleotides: TGTGCCAGCAGCCAAGATCTGGCGGGGAACAATTCACCCCTCCACTTT. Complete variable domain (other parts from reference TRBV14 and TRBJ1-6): EAGVTQFPSHSVIEKGQTVTLRCDPISGHDNLYWYRRVMGKEIKFLLHFVKESKQDESGMPNNRFLAERTGGTYSTLKVQPAELEDSGVYFCASSQDLAGNNSPLHFGNGTRLTVT.

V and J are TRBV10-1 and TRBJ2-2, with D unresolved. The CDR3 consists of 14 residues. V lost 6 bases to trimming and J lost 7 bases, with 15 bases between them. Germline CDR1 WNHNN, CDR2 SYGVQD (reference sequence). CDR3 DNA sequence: TGCGCCAGCAGACCCGACCCGCGGCTCGGGGAGCTGTTTTTT. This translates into CASRPDPRLGELFF.

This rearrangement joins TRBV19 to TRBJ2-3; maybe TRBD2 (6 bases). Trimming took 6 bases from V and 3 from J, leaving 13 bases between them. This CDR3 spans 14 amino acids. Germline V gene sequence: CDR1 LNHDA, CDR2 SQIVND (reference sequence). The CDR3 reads CASRAGGATDTQYF. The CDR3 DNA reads TGTGCCAGTAGGGCCGGCGGGGCAACAGATACGCAGTATTTT.

CDR3 sequence reads: CATTRTGGMKTQYF. The CDR3, as DNA: TGTGCCACTACACGGACAGGGGGTATGAAGACCCAGTACTTC. J is TRBJ2-5 and V is TRBV6-5; TRBD1 matches 10 bases. CDR3 length equals 14 residues. V shed 10 bases, J shed 6 bases, and the junction held 11 bases outside the gene matches. The germline V gene encodes CDR1 MNHEY and CDR2 SVGAGI.

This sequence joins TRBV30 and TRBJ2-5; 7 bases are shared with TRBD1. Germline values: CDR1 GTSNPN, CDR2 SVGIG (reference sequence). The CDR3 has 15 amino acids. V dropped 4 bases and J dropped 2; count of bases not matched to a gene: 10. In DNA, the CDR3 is TGTGCCTGGAAACGGGGACAGCGAAAACAAGAGACCCAGTACTTC. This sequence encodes CAWKRGQRKQETQYF.

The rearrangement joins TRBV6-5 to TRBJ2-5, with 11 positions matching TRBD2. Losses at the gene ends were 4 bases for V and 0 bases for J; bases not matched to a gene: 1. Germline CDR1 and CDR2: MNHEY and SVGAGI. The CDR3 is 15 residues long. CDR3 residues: CASSSTSGNQETQYF. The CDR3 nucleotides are TGTGCCAGCAGTTCGACTAGCGGGAACCAAGAGACCCAGTACTTC.

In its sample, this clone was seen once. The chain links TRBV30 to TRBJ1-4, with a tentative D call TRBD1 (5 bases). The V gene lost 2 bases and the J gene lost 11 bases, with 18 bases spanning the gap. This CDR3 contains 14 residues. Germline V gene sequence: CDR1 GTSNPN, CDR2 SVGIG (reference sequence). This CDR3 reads CAWSPGGAGSKLFF. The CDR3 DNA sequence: TGTGCCTGGAGTCCGGGAGGGGCAGGAAGTAAACTGTTTTTT.

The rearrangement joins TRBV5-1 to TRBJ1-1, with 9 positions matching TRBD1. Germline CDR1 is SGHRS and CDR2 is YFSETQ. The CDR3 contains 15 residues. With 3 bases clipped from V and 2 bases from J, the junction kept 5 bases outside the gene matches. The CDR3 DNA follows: TGCGCCAGCAGCTCATGGGGACAGGGAAACACTGAAGCTTTCTTT. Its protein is CASSSWGQGNTEAFF.

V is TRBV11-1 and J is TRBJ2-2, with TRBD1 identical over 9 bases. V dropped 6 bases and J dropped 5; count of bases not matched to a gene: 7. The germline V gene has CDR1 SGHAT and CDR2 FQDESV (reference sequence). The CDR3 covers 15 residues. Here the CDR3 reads CASRTDRGRTGELFF. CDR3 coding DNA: TGTGCCAGCAGGACGGACAGGGGTAGAACCGGGGAGCTGTTTTTT.

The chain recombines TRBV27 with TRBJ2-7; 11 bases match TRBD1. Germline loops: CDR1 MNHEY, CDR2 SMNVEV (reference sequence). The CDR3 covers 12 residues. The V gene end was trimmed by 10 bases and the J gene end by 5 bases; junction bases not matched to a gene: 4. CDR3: CATGQGANEQYF. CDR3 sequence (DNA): TGTGCCACAGGACAGGGGGCAAACGAGCAGTACTTC.

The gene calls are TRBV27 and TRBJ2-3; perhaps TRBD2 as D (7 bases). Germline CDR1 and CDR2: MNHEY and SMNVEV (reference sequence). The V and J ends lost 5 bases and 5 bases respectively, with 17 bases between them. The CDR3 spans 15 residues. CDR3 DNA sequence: TGTGCCAGCAGTCGTTTGGGGGGGGCTGGAGATACGCAGTATTTT. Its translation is CASSRLGGAGDTQYF.

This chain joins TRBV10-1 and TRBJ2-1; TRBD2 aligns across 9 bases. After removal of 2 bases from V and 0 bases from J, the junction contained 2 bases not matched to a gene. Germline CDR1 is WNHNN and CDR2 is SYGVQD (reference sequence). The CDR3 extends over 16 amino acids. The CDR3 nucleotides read TGCGCCAGCAGTGAGGTTAGCGGGAGCTCCTACAATGAGCAGTTCTTC. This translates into CASSEVSGSSYNEQFF.

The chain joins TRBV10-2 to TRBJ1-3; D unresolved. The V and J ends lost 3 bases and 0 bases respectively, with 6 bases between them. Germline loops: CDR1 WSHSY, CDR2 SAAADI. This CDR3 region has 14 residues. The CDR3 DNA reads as TGCGCCAGCAGTGACAGTCTCTCTGGAAACACCATATATTTT. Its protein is CASSDSLSGNTIYF.

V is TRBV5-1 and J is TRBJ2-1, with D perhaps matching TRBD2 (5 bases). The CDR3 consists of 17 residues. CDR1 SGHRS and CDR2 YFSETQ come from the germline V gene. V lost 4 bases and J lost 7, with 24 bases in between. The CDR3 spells CASSPPEGVVRGNEQFF. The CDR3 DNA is TGCGCCAGCAGCCCCCCTGAAGGAGTTGTCCGCGGGAATGAGCAGTTCTTC.

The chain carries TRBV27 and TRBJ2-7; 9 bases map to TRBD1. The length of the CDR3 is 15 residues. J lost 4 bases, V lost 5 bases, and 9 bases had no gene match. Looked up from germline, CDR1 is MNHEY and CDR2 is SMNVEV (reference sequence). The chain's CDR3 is CASSPGQGSKYEQYF. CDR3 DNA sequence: TGTGCCAGCAGTCCCGGACAGGGGTCTAAGTACGAGCAGTACTTC.

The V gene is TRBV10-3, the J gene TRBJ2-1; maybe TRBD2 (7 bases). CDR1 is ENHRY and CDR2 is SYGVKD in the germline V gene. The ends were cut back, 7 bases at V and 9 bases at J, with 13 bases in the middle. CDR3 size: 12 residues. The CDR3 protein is CAINLGGGEQFF. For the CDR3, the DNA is TGTGCCATCAACCTGGGAGGGGGTGAGCAGTTCTTC.

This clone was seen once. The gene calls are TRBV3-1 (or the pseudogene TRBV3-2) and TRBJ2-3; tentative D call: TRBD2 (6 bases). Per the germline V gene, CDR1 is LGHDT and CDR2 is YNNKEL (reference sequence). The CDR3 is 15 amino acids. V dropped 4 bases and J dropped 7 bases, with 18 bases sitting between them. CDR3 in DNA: TGTGCCAGCAGCCTAACCGGGACTCGCGGGAATACGCAGTATTTT. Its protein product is CASSLTGTRGNTQYF.

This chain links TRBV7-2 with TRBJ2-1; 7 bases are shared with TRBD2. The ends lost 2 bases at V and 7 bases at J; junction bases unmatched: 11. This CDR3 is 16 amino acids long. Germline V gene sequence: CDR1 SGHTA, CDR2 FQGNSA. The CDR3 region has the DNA TGTGCCAGCAGCTTAAATGGAGGGAGGGCCGGAAATGAGCAGTTCTTC. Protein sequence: CASSLNGGRAGNEQFF.